These 12 T cell receptor beta chains share one sample of origin, sequenced in a study of blood T cell repertoires in COVID-19 (dated by TCRdb to the early 2020s). Receptors were amplified or captured by the immunoSEQ multiplex PCR assay. TCRdb's version of the immuneACCESS table is confined to in-frame rearrangements and falls short of the full clone set. An unresolved V gene accounts for under half of the shortfall where checked; the remainder is of unknown origin. For this sample the table gives about 260,000 clones, of which 86% were detected only once. The ten largest make up around 1.8% of the sample. Sequencing was done on a sample of peripheral blood. The source of these receptors is a man aged 30 to 39 with active or convalescent COVID-19.

This clone has just a few counts. This rearrangement joins TRBV18 to TRBJ2-7; the match to TRBD1 covers 8 bases. The CDR3 length is 12 residues. The junction had 3 bases not matched to a gene; V was cut back by 4 bases and J by 7 bases. Germline CDR1 reads KGHSH; CDR2 reads LQKENI. The CDR3 sequence: CASSRDRGEQYF. The DNA of the CDR3 is TGTGCCAGCTCACGAGACAGGGGTGAGCAGTACTTC.

V usage is TRBV11-3 and J usage is TRBJ2-3; no firm D call. The germline V and J ends were trimmed by 7 bases and 1 base, with 15 bases remaining between them. Germline V CDR1 and CDR2: SGHNT, YENEEA. The CDR3 covers 15 residues. The chain's CDR3 is CASIMWANRTDTQYF. The CDR3, as DNA: TGTGCCAGCATCATGTGGGCCAACCGCACAGATACGCAGTATTTT.

The V call is TRBV13, the J call TRBJ1-2; 7 bases are a match to TRBD1. The germline gives CDR1 PRHDT, CDR2 FYEKMQ (reference sequence). Trimming took 6 bases from V and 4 from J; bases not matched to a gene: 5. The CDR3 extends over 13 amino acids. For the CDR3, the DNA is TGTGCCAGCAGTCAGGGGGAGACCTATGGCTACACCTTC. Encoded protein: CASSQGETYGYTF.

V gene TRBV7-2 combines with J gene TRBJ2-4; the match to TRBD2 covers 9 bases. V gave up 4 bases and J gave up 6 bases; unmatched junction bases: 13. The CDR3 contains 17 residues. The V gene's germline CDR1 is SGHTA and CDR2 FQGNSA. The CDR3 loop is CASSSSLSAGGTNIQYF. DNA of the CDR3: TGTGCCAGCAGCTCCTCTCTCTCCGCGGGGGGGACAAACATTCAGTACTTC.

The chain couples TRBV4-1 to TRBJ1-5; D gene uncertain. The CDR3 has 14 residues. V was cut by 5 bases and J by 7 bases, with 15 bases left in between. Germline-derived CDR1 and CDR2 are MGHRA and YSYEKL. The CDR3 coding sequence is TGCGCCAGCAGCGATACCACGGGAAGGCAGCCCCAGCATTTT. Protein product: CASSDTTGRQPQHF.

The J gene is TRBJ1-5, the V gene TRBV7-9; D perhaps matches TRBD1 (6 bases). Germline CDR1 is SEHNR and CDR2 is FQNEAQ (reference sequence). The ends were cut back, 1 base at V and 7 bases at J, with 14 bases in the middle. There are 15 residues in the CDR3. CDR3 residues: CASSLGQGRGQPQHF. In DNA, the CDR3 is TGTGCCAGCAGCTTAGGGCAGGGGAGAGGACAGCCCCAGCATTTT.

The chain combines TRBV19 with TRBJ2-1, with TRBD1 matching over 8 bases. The CDR3 consists of 15 residues. Germline V gene sequence: CDR1 LNHDA, CDR2 SQIVND (reference sequence). Trimming at V came to 3 bases and at J to 6 bases, leaving 7 bases not matched to a gene. CDR3: CASSISIDRGNEQFF. The CDR3 DNA follows: TGTGCCAGTAGTATCTCTATCGACAGGGGCAATGAGCAGTTCTTC.

The chain combines TRBV6-5 with TRBJ2-5; TRBD2 is a possible D gene (7 bases). Germline CDR1 is MNHEY and CDR2 is SVGAGI. The CDR3 runs 14 residues. The germline V and J ends were trimmed by 2 bases and 5 bases, with 12 bases remaining between them. Written as DNA, the CDR3 is TGTGCCAGCAGTTACGCGGGGGCCGGGGAGACCCAGTACTTC. Protein sequence: CASSYAGAGETQYF.

The chain recombines TRBV2 with TRBJ1-2, with a possible D match to TRBD1 (6 bases). V was trimmed by 6 bases and J by 5 bases, leaving 16 bases between them. Germline assignment: CDR1 SNHLY and CDR2 FYNNEI. CDR3 length: 14 amino acids. The CDR3 here is CASSKETQGYGYTF. CDR3 sequence (DNA): TGTGCCAGCAGCAAAGAGACCCAGGGGTATGGCTACACCTTC.

V and J are TRBV5-1 and TRBJ1-1; D is possibly TRBD1 (5 bases). CDR1 and CDR2 from the germline V gene are SGHRS and YFSETQ. Between the trimmed V and J ends, which lost 4 bases and 2 bases, there was a span of 12 bases. CDR3 size: 14 residues. CDR3 coding DNA: TGCGCCAGCAGCAGGACGCAGGGAAACACTGAAGCTTTCTTT. This gives the protein CASSRTQGNTEAFF.

The J gene is TRBJ1-4, the V gene TRBV7-8, with D possibly matching TRBD1 (6 bases). With 5 bases removed from V and 0 bases from J, the gap between germline ends came to 13 bases. The CDR3 extends over 16 amino acids. The germline V gene encodes CDR1 SGHVS and CDR2 FQNEAQ. For the CDR3, the DNA is TGTGCCAGCAGCCCAGACAGGTGGGCAACTAATGAAAAACTGTTTTTT. Its translation is CASSPDRWATNEKLFF.

The CDR3 spells CAWSQGQNTEAFF. The CDR3 DNA is TGTGCCTGGAGTCAGGGCCAGAACACTGAAGCTTTCTTT. The chain links TRBV30 to TRBJ1-1, with a possible D match to TRBD1 (5 bases). The ends were cut back, 2 bases at V and 1 base at J, with 8 bases in the middle. CDR1 is GTSNPN and CDR2 is SVGIG in the germline V gene (reference sequence). This CDR3 has 13 amino acids.